The rows below give T cell receptor beta chains drawn from one sample of a study of shared clonotypes between healthy human individuals. Repertoires were generated with immunoSEQ multiplex PCR, while TCRdb's copy carries only in-frame clones and drops some. The table shows about 2 million clones, with 90% to 95% occurring only once. Sequencing input: naive CD4+ T cells sorted from blood. The receptors derive from a man between 18 and 29 years old in good health. CDR3s include the opening cysteine and the closing phenylalanine or tryptophan. A D gene is named only where the DNA matches it firmly. Some rows have no size entry. The others give once, few or many, or a class for an expanded clone.

J	size	D	V	DNA	CDR3
TRBJ1-2	-	-	TRBV30	TGTGCCTGGAGTGTTCGTGTCGGAGCAGGGGAAAAGGATGGCTACACCTTC	CAWSVRVGAGEKDGYTF
TRBJ2-3	-	TRBD2	TRBV6-5	TGTGCCAGCAGACCGCGGGGGGGCCGTACAGATACGCAGTATTTT	CASRPRGGRTDTQYF
TRBJ2-5	-	TRBD1	TRBV7-2	TGTGCCAGCAGCTTAGTCCCCCGGACAGGGAGAGAGACCCAGTACTTC	CASSLVPRTGRETQYF
TRBJ1-2	-	TRBD1	TRBV28	TGTGCCAGCAGTTTCGGCCGGGACAGGGTCGGTCTAGGTTTCTATGGCTACACCTTC	CASSFGRDRVGLGFYGYTF
TRBJ1-6	once	TRBD1	TRBV9	TGTGCCAGCAGCGTCGGACAGGATAATTCACCCCTCCACTTT	CASSVGQDNSPLHF
TRBJ2-7	-	-	TRBV6-4	TGTGCCAGCAGTGACTTAACGGGGGCGCCGTACGAGCAGTACTTC	CASSDLTGAPYEQYF
TRBJ2-1	once	-	TRBV2	TGTGCCAGCAGAAAACCACTAGCCCCCCGTGGGCAGTTCTTC	CASRKPLAPRGQFF
TRBJ1-4	-	-	TRBV28	TGTGCCAGCAGCCCGGGGGGGACTAATGAAAAACTGTTTTTT	CASSPGGTNEKLFF
TRBJ2-7	-	TRBD2	TRBV7-9	TGTGCCAGCAGCTCTCAGGGAGGGAGCTACGAGCAGTACTTC	CASSSQGGSYEQYF
TRBJ2-7	-	-	TRBV28	TGTTCCGCGGGGGCTTCGTGGGAGCAGTACTTC	CSAGASWEQYF
TRBJ2-7	-	TRBD1	TRBV5-1	TGCGCCAGCAGCTGGGACAGGGGCCTATTCGAGCAGTACTTC	CASSWDRGLFEQYF
TRBJ2-6	few	TRBD1	TRBV28	TGTGCCAGCAGGGATCAGACAGGGACCTCTGGGGCCAACGTCCTGACTTTC	CASRDQTGTSGANVLTF
TRBJ2-3	-	TRBD2	TRBV7-2	TGTGCCAGCAGCCCACTAGCGGGAAATCGGGCAGATACGCAGTATTTT	CASSPLAGNRADTQYF
TRBJ2-4	-	-	TRBV30	TGTGCCTCCTCAGGGGGGGCCGGGACCAAAAACATTCAGTACTTC	CASSGGAGTKNIQYF
TRBJ2-5	-	-	TRBV5-1	TGCGCCAGCAGCTTGGAGGGCCCGGCTGGGGAGACCCAGTACTTC	CASSLEGPAGETQYF
TRBJ2-2	-	-	TRBV5-1	TGCGCCAGCAGCTTGCCCACCCCGGGGGCCGGGGAGCTGTTTTTT	CASSLPTPGAGELFF
TRBJ2-3	-	TRBD1	TRBV5-1	TGCGCCAGCAGCTTGGGGCAGGGGGCAGATACGCAGTATTTT	CASSLGQGADTQYF
TRBJ2-5	-	-	TRBV18	TGTGCCAGCTCATCCCGACTCCTATCCCCCCAAGAGACCCAGTACTTC	CASSSRLLSPQETQYF
TRBJ2-1	-	-	TRBV7-2	TGTGCCAGCAGCTTAGGCGGGGATCGCTACAATGAGCAGTTCTTC	CASSLGGDRYNEQFF
TRBJ2-1	-	TRBD2	TRBV19	TGTGCCAGTAATGTAGCGGGAGTCGATGAGCAGTTCTTC	CASNVAGVDEQFF
TRBJ2-7	-	-	TRBV6-5	TGTGCCAGCAGCTCCTCCAGGTCAAGCTACGAGCAGTACTTC	CASSSSRSSYEQYF
TRBJ2-7	-	-	TRBV20-1	TGCAGCGTCCCCAGGGACGAGCAGTACTTC	CSVPRDEQYF
TRBJ1-2	-	-	TRBV6-1	TGTGCCAGCAGGGAGTGGAATGGCTACACCTTC	CASREWNGYTF
TRBJ2-1	-	-	TRBV18	TGTGCCAGCTCACCACCGGGGAAGAGCTCCTACAATGAGCAGTTCTTC	CASSPPGKSSYNEQFF
TRBJ1-2	-	TRBD1	TRBV6-1	TGTGCCAGCAGTGCCGGGACAGGGGGCGTCTATGGCTACACCTTC	CASSAGTGGVYGYTF
TRBJ1-2	-	-	TRBV10-3	TGTGCCATCAGTGAGTTTATTGAGGGGTACACCTTC	CAISEFIEGYTF
TRBJ1-1	-	-	TRBV18	TGTGCCAGCTCACCTGAGTATAGGCAGGGAGTCTCTGAAGCTTTCTTT	CASSPEYRQGVSEAFF
TRBJ2-7	-	-	TRBV5-6	TGTGCCAGCAGCCGACAGCGCTCCTACGAGCAGTACTTC	CASSRQRSYEQYF
TRBJ1-5	-	-	TRBV18	TGTGCCAGCTCACCCAGTTGGGGGATCGGCAATCAGCCCCAGCATTTT	CASSPSWGIGNQPQHF
TRBJ2-1	-	-	TRBV7-9	TGTGCCAGCAGCTTGGGGCAGGGCTCCTACAATGAGCAGTTCTTC	CASSLGQGSYNEQFF
TRBJ1-5	few	-	TRBV7-9	TGTGCCAGCAGCTCTCAGTATCAGCCCCAGCATTTT	CASSSQYQPQHF
TRBJ1-6	-	TRBD1	TRBV30	TGTGCCTGGACCGGGACAGGTACTTCACCCCTCCACTTT	CAWTGTGTSPLHF
TRBJ2-4	few	-	TRBV7-9	TGTGCCAGCAGCTTAGAGGGCCTAAGGGGACTGTACTTC	CASSLEGLRGLYF
TRBJ1-5	-	-	TRBV6-6	TGTGCCAGCAGTTACGACAGGAGCCCCCAGCATTTT	CASSYDRSPQHF
TRBJ1-2	-	-	TRBV5-6	TGTGCCAGCAGCTTGGTTGTGGTAGGGAGCTATGGCTACACCTTC	CASSLVVVGSYGYTF